Below, 2 T cell receptor beta chains from the same sample are listed, as sequenced in a study of blood T cell repertoires in COVID-19. Profiled with immunoSEQ multiplex PCR; TCRdb holds only in-frame clones, not every one. The sample includes about 230,000 clones, 80% to 90% seen only once; the top ten take around 10%. Sequenced sample: peripheral blood. The source is a man aged 45-60 years with COVID-19, enrolled during active disease.

This clone is a singleton in its sample. The rearrangement joins TRBV14 to TRBJ2-5; no clear D gene. CDR1 is SGHDN, CDR2 FVKESK, per germline. The V end lost 0 bases, the J end lost 7 bases, and 9 bases lay between the germline ends. The CDR3 covers 13 residues. Here the CDR3 DNA reads TGTGCCAGCAGCCAAGAGAGTGGCGGGACCCAGTACTTC. Translated, it gives CASSQESGGTQYF.

V and J are TRBV6-5 and TRBJ1-2, with 7 bases matching TRBD1. CDR3 size: 13 residues. Germline CDR1 and CDR2: MNHEY and SVGAGI. V trimming: 4 bases; J trimming: 4 bases; junction bases outside the gene matches: 3. CDR3 protein: CASSWTGAYGYTF. Here the CDR3 DNA reads TGTGCCAGCAGTTGGACAGGCGCCTATGGCTACACCTTC.